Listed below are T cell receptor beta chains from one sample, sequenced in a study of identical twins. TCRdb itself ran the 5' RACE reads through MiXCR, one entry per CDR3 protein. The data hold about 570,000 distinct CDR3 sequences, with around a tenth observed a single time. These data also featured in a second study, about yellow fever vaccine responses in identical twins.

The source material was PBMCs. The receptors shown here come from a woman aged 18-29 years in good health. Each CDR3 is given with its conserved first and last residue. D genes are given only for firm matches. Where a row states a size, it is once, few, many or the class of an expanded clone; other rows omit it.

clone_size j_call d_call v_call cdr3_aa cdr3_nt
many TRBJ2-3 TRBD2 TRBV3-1 CASSQDPSGGANTQYF TGTGCCAGCAGCCAAGATCCGAGCGGGGGGGCAAATACGCAGTATTTT
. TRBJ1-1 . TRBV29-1 CSVGQGGMNTEAFF TGCAGCGTTGGGCAGGGAGGAATGAACACTGAAGCTTTCTTT
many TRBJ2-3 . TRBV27 CASSPLVGADTDTQYF TGTGCCAGCAGTCCGCTAGTGGGAGCGGATACAGATACGCAGTATTTT
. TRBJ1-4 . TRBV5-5 CASSRFGVEKLFF TGTGCCAGCAGCCGTTTCGGGGTAGAAAAACTGTTTTTT
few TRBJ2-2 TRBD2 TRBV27 CASSLMFSGGAGELFF TGTGCCAGCAGTTTAATGTTTAGCGGGGGGGCCGGGGAGCTGTTTTTT
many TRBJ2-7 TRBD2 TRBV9 CASSVGLAGNYEQYF TGTGCCAGCAGCGTCGGACTAGCGGGAAACTACGAGCAGTACTTC
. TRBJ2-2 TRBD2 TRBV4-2 CASSQDLAGGAGELFF TGTGCCAGCAGCCAGGACTTAGCGGGAGGTGCCGGGGAGCTGTTTTTT
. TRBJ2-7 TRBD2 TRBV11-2 CASSLVSSGRANPYEQYF TGTGCCAGCAGCTTAGTATCTAGCGGGAGGGCAAATCCCTACGAGCAGTACTTC
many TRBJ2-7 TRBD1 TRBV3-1 CASSQVRDSHEQYF TGTGCCAGCAGCCAAGTACGGGACAGTCACGAGCAGTACTTC
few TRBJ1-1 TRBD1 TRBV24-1 CATRGGGMNTEAFF TGTGCCACCAGGGGAGGGGGCATGAACACTGAAGCTTTCTTT
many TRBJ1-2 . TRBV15 CATSRASSVEGYTF TGTGCCACCAGCAGAGCGAGTTCGGTGGAAGGCTACACCTTC
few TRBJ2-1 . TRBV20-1 CSARSILAYEQFF TGCAGTGCTAGAAGTATACTAGCCTATGAGCAGTTCTTC
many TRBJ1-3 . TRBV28 CASSFGPAVDTIYF TGTGCCAGCAGTTTTGGCCCAGCCGTTGACACCATATATTTT
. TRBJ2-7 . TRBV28 CASSRPQQPSEQYF TGTGCCAGCAGTAGGCCGCAACAGCCCAGCGAGCAGTACTTC
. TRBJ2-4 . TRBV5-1 CASSVSTGGLNIQYF TGCGCCAGCAGCGTATCCACCGGGGGTTTAAACATTCAGTACTTC
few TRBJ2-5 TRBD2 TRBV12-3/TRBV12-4 CASSLLAEQETQYF TGTGCCAGCAGCCTACTAGCGGAACAAGAGACCCAGTACTTC
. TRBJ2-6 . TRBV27 CASSQASSGANVLTF TGTGCCAGCAGTCAGGCTAGCTCTGGGGCCAACGTCCTGACTTTC
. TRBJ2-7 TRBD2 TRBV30 CAWSVSGTRYYEQYF TGTGCCTGGAGTGTCTCTGGGACTAGGTACTACGAGCAGTACTTC
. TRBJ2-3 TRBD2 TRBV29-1 CSVWSGSPTDTQYF TGCAGCGTTTGGAGCGGGAGCCCCACAGATACGCAGTATTTT
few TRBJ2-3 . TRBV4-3 CASSQDLRARQYF TGCGCCAGCAGCCAAGATCTTAGGGCTCGGCAGTATTTT
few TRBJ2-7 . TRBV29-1 CSGIGVGGPSYEQYF TGCAGCGGGATCGGAGTTGGGGGTCCCTCCTACGAGCAGTACTTC
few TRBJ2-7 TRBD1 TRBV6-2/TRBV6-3 CASSRRAGGYEQYF TGTGCCAGCAGCCGACGGGCAGGGGGCTACGAGCAGTACTTC
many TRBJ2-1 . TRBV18 CASSPSGGTYNEQFF TGTGCCAGCTCACCAAGCGGCGGCACCTACAATGAGCAGTTCTTC
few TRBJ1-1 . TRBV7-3 CASSLYPDNTEAFF TGTGCCAGCAGCTTATACCCAGATAACACTGAAGCTTTCTTT
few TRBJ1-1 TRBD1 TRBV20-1 CSARAGQTNTEAFF TGCAGTGCTAGAGCGGGACAGACGAACACTGAAGCTTTCTTT
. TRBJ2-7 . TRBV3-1 CASSHVLAYEQYF TGTGCCAGCAGCCACGTACTAGCCTACGAGCAGTACTTC
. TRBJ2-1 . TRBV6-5 CASSSTSYEQFF TGTGCCAGCAGTTCAACTAGCTATGAGCAGTTCTTC
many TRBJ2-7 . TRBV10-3 CATTGHLSYEQYF TGTGCCACCACGGGACACCTCTCCTACGAGCAGTACTTC
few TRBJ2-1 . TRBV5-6 CASSSGGRNEQFF TGTGCCAGCAGCTCCGGGGGGCGCAATGAGCAGTTCTTC
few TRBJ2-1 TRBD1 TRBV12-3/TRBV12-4 CASNLIQGANEQFF TGTGCCAGCAATTTGATACAGGGGGCCAATGAGCAGTTCTTC
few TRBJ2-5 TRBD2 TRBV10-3 CAISESKMLSSGYSGTQYF TGTGCCATCAGTGAGTCGAAAATGCTCTCTAGCGGGTACTCGGGGACCCAGTACTTC
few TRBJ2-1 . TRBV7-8 CASSFLLGPYNEQFF TGTGCCAGCAGCTTTCTATTAGGGCCCTACAATGAGCAGTTCTTC
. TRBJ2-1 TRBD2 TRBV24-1 CATSDRTSGGAHEQFF TGTGCCACCAGTGATCGGACTAGCGGGGGGGCCCATGAGCAGTTCTTC
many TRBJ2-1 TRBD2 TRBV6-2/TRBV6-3 CASSRRTSGWYNEQFF TGTGCCAGCAGTCGCCGAACTAGCGGATGGTACAATGAGCAGTTCTTC
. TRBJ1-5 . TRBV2 CASTEHKNQPQHF TGTGCCAGCACCGAACACAAGAATCAGCCCCAGCATTTT
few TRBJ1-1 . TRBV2 CASSPRFPGPENTEAFF TGTGCCAGCAGTCCGCGATTTCCGGGACCTGAGAACACTGAAGCTTTCTTT
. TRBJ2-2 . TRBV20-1 CSARVGVGQNTGELFF TGCAGTGCTAGAGTGGGCGTGGGGCAAAACACCGGGGAGCTGTTTTTT
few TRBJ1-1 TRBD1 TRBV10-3 CALRQGMNTEAFF TGTGCCCTACGACAGGGGATGAACACTGAAGCTTTCTTT
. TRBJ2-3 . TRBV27 CASSRPGDTQYF TGTGCCAGCAGTCGGCCGGGAGATACGCAGTATTTT
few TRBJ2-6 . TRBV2 CAQSTGDRSGANVLTF TGTGCCCAGAGCACAGGTGACCGCTCTGGGGCCAACGTCCTGACTTTC
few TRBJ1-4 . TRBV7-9 CASSFKGQLNEKLFF TGTGCCAGCAGCTTTAAAGGACAGCTTAATGAAAAACTGTTTTTT
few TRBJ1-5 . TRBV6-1 CASSVSQPQHF TGTGCCAGCAGTGTATCTCAGCCCCAGCATTTT
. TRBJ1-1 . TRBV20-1 CSEYGHQNTEAFF TGCAGTGAATACGGACACCAGAACACTGAAGCTTTCTTT